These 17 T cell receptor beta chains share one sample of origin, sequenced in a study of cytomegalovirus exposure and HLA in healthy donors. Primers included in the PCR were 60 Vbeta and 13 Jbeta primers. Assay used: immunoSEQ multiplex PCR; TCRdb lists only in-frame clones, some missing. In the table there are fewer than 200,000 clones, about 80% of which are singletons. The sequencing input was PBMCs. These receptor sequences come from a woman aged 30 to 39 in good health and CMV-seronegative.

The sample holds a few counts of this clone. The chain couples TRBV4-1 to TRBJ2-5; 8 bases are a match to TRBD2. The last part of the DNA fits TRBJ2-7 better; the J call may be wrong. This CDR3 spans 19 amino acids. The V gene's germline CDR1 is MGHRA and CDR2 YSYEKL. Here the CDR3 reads CASSQEGLGLAGTSYEQYF. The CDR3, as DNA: TGCGCCAGCAGCCAAGAAGGTCTAGGGCTAGCGGGTACCTCCTACGAGCAGTACTTC.

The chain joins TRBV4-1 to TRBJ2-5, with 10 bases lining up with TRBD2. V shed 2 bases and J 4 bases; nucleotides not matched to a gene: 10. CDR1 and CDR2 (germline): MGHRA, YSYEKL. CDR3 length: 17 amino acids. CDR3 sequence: CASSQTEERGGRETQYF. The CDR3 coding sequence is TGCGCCAGCAGCCAAACCGAAGAGCGGGGGGGCCGAGAGACCCAGTACTTC.

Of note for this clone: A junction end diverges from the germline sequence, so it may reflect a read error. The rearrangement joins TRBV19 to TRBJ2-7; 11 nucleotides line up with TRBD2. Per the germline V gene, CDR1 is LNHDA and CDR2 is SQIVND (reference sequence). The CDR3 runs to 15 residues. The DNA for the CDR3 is TGTGCCAGTAGCATAGGGGGACTAGCGGCCTACGAGCAGTACTTC. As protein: CASSIGGLAAYEQYF.

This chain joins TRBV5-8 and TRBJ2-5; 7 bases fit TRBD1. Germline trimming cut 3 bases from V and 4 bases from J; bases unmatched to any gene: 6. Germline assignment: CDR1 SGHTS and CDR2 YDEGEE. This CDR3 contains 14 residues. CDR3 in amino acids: CASSYGTVGETQYF. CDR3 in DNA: TGTGCCAGCAGCTACGGGACAGTAGGAGAGACCCAGTACTTC.

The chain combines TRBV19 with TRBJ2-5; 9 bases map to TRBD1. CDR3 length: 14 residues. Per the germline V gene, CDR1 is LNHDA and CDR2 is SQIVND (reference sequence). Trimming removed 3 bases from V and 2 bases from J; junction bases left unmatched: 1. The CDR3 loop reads CASSMTGGQETQYF. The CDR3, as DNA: TGTGCCAGTAGTATGACAGGGGGACAAGAGACCCAGTACTTC.

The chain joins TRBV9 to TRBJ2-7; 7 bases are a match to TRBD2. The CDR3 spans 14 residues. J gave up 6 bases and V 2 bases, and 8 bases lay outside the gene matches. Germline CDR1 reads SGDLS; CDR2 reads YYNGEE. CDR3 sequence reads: CASSVGLEGGEQYF. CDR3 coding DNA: TGTGCCAGCAGCGTCGGACTAGAGGGTGGCGAGCAGTACTTC.

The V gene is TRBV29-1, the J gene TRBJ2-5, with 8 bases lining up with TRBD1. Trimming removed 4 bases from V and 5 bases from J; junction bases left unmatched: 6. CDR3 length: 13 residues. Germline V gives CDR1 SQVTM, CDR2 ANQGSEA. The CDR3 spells CSVAQGAGETQYF. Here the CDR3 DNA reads TGCAGCGTTGCGCAGGGGGCCGGGGAGACCCAGTACTTC.

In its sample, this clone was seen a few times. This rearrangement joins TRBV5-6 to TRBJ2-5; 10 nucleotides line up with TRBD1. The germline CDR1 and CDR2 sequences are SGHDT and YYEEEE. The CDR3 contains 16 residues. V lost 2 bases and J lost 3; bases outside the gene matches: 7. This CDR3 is CASSLKAGQGEETQYF. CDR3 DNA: TGTGCCAGCAGCTTAAAAGCAGGACAGGGGGAAGAGACCCAGTACTTC. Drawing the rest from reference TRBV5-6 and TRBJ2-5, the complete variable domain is DAGVTQSPTHLIKTRGQQVTLRCSPKSGHDTVSWYQQALGQGPQFIFQYYEEEERQRGNFPDRFSGHQFPNYSSELNVNALLLGDSALYLCASSLKAGQGEETQYFGPGTRLLVL.

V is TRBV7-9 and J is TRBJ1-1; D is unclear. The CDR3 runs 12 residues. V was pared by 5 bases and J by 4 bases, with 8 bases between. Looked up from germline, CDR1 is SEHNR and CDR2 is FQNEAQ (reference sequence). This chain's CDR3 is CASSPSLTEAFF. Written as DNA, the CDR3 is TGTGCCAGCAGCCCCAGTCTCACTGAAGCTTTCTTT.

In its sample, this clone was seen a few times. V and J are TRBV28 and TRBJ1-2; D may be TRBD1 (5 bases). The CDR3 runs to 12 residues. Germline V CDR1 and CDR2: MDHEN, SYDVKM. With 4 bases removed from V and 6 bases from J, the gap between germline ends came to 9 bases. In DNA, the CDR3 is TGTGCCAGCAGTTCTCGACAGAATGGCTACACCTTC. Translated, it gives CASSSRQNGYTF.

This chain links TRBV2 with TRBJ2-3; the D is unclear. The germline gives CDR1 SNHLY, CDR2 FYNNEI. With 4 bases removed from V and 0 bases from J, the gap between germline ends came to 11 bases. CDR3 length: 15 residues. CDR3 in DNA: TGTGCCAGCAGTGTAAAAGACTTTAGCACAGATACGCAGTATTTT. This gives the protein CASSVKDFSTDTQYF.

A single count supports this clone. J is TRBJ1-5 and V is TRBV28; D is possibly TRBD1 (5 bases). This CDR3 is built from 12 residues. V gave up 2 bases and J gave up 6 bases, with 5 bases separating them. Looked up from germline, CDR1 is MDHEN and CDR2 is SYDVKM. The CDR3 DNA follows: TGTGCCAGCAGTTTAGGGGCTCAGCCCCAGCATTTT. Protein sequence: CASSLGAQPQHF. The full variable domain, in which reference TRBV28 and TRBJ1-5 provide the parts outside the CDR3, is DVKVTQSSRYLVKRTGEKVFLECVQDMDHENMFWYRQDPGLGLRLIYFSYDVKMKEKGDIPEGYSVSREKKERFSLILESASTNQTSMYLCASSLGAQPQHFGDGTRLSIL.

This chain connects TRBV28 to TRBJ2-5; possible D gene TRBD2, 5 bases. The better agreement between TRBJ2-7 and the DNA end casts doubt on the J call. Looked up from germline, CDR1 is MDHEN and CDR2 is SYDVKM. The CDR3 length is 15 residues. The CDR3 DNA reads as TGTGCCAGCAGTTTTCTAAGGACTGGAACCTACGAGCAGTACTTC. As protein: CASSFLRTGTYEQYF.

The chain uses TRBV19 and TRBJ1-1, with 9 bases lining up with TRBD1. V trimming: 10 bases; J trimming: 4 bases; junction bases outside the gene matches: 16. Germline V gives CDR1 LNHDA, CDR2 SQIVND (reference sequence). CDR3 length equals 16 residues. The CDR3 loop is CATTPGDRDPGTEAFF. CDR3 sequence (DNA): TGTGCCACCACCCCCGGGGACAGGGATCCAGGCACTGAAGCTTTCTTT.

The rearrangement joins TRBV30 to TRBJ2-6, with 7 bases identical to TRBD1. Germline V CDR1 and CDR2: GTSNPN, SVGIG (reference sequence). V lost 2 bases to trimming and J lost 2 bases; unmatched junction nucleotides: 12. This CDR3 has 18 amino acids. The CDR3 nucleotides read TGTGCCTGGAGTTTGGGCAAGCTTACAGGGGCTGGGGCCAACGTCCTGACTTTC. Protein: CAWSLGKLTGAGANVLTF. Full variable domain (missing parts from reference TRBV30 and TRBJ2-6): SQTIHQWPATLVQPVGSPLSLECTVEGTSNPNLYWYRQAAGRGLQLLFYSVGIGQISSEVPQNLSASRPQDRQFILSSKKLLLSDSGFYLCAWSLGKLTGAGANVLTFGAGSRLTVL.

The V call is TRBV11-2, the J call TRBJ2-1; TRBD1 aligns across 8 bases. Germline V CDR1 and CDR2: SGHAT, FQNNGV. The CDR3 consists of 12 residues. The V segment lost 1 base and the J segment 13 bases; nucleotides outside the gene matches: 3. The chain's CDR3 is CASSLADRGQFF. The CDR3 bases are TGTGCCAGCAGCTTAGCCGACAGGGGCCAGTTCTTC.

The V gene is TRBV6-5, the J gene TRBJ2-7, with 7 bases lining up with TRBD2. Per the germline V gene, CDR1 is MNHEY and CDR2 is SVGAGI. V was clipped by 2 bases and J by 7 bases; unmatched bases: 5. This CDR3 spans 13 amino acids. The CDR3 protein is CASSYGLGGEQYF. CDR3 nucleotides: TGTGCCAGCAGTTACGGGCTGGGAGGGGAGCAGTACTTC.